This section outlines one T cell receptor beta chain sequence together with its context. This sample is part of a study of cytomegalovirus exposure and HLA in healthy donors. Whole-study context: Across around 400 genotyped donors, about 86% landed in the Caucasian-associated ancestry cluster.

Germline CDR1 is SQVTM and CDR2 is ANQGSEA. The CDR3 covers 12 residues. Deletions cut 6 bases from V and 4 bases from J, with 10 bases between. PCR involved 60 Vbeta and 13 Jbeta primers. Assay used: immunoSEQ multiplex PCR; TCRdb lists only in-frame clones, some missing. The sample carries some 120,000 clones, about 80% recorded once. This chain links TRBV29-1 with TRBJ2-1, with D maybe TRBD1 (7 bases). This receptor was taken from a woman aged 40 to 55 in good health and CMV-seropositive. The sample was PBMCs. Written as DNA, the CDR3 is TGCAGCGTGCGGGACAGTTACAATGAGCAGTTCTTC. Residues: CSVRDSYNEQFF.